This T cell receptor beta chain was captured in a study of cytomegalovirus exposure and HLA in healthy donors. Across the whole study: The 110 or so validation repertoires were produced on the same platform as the 700 or so repertoires of the first cohort. This was reported in a later analysis.

V was shortened by 2 bases and J by 11 bases, with 24 bases between the two germline ends. The germline V gene has CDR1 MNHEY and CDR2 SVGAGI. The CDR3 is 16 residues long. Libraries were prepared by immunoSEQ multiplex PCR; TCRdb keeps only in-frame clonotypes and omits some of them. The sample lists under 300,000 clones, about 86% occurring once. The V and J genes are TRBV6-5 and TRBJ1-2; D is uncertain. The receptor's source is a woman aged 18 to 35 in good health and CMV-seronegative. The material sequenced was PBMCs. The CDR3 DNA reads TGTGCCAGCAGTTACCCTCTTAGAGGGTCTGATGTTAGATACACCTTC. Translating gives CASSYPLRGSDVRYTF.